This record looks at one TCR beta chain sequence and its context. Which antigen it targets is not known. Per-base quality was not reported, and no clone a single base away is much larger than it. Via the germline V gene (reference sequence), CDR1 is MNHEY and CDR2 SMNVEV. The cysteine opens and the phenylalanine closes a CDR3 of 14 amino acids. Only CDR3 DNA remains: 42 bases, in frame from the first base. V sheds 7 bases and J sheds 1 base, leaving 11 bases between their ends. This entry comes from a study of cytotoxic CD8 clonotypes in ibrutinib-treated CLL (dated by TCRdb to about 2021). With regard to the full study: The cohort had ten to twelve relapsed/refractory and 15 treatment-naive patients; 17 were IGHV unmutated. Responses were partial in around 25 patients and complete in 2; after median 68 months follow-up, 14 stayed in remission and about twelve progressed. The response samples were drawn at a median of roughly eleven months into treatment, with a range of about 6 to 36 months. On average, each sample yielded approximately 250,000 productive templates and tens of thousands of productive rearrangements. Of the approximately 94 people in the trial, about 27 had longitudinal samples available. Cryopreserved peripheral blood mononuclear cells were obtained prior to treatment, at the time of response, and at either disease progression or sustained remission. All remission and progressive disease samples were collected while patients were still receiving ibrutinib. The paper as a whole reports these results and caveats: Lymph node repertoires were not examined, and the timing of sampling was not matched between patients in sustained remission and those whose disease progressed. Public clonotypes were found to be uncommon and were observed to contract or remain stable during treatment; the increase in clonality was shown to reflect expansion of private clonotypes at ibrutinib response. At ibrutinib response clonality went up, during sustained remission it held steady, and at progression it dropped back toward baseline. At baseline, clonality was higher than in age-matched healthy donors and showed a strong correlation with circulating CD8+ T-cell counts.

A MiSeq instrument was used for deep resolution sequencing, which targeted depths ranging from 1 in 1 million up to 1 in 200,000 T cells, with coverage averaging 10x for each clonotype. The immunoSEQ hsTCRB Kit was used to generate TCR beta libraries. The original pipeline was this. Data were analyzed with ImmunoSEQ Data Assistant and ImmunoSEQ Analyzer, with V, D and J genes assigned per IMGT definitions. Clonality, which ranges from 0 to 1, was calculated as one minus the normalized Shannon entropy of productive rearrangement frequencies. Public clonotype analysis was restricted to overrepresented clonotypes comprising at least 0.05% of each patient's repertoire. Fewer than 15 repertoires from age-matched healthy donors, obtained from immuneACCESS, served as clonality controls. TCRdb stores this immuneACCESS table with in-frame sequences only. Part of the clones is absent; in the studies checked, under half of the shortfall reflects unresolved V genes, and no reason is known for the rest. V and J calls and clone size are as listed in that table; D and trimming were resolved from the DNA. This sample lists nearly 85,000 clones; 70% to 80% were detected once. 4% to 5.5% of the sample belongs to the ten largest clones.

In the paper's terms, the time point label means: 12 months on ibrutinib. For TCR beta library preparation, around 1.9 micrograms of genomic DNA were extracted from the cryopreserved PBMCs. Longitudinal blood samples from CLL patients receiving ibrutinib monotherapy were subjected to high-throughput TCR beta sequencing. The patients were enrolled in a single-center, open-label phase 2 trial of ibrutinib monotherapy. Sequencing used PBMCs, obtained after 12 months of ibrutinib treatment. The chain uses TRBV27 and TRBJ2-1, and perhaps TRBD2 as D gene, on 5 matching bases. The sequence was obtained from a human donor with chronic lymphocytic leukemia. CDR3 region: CASTPRGSYNEQFF. The nucleotide sequence is given as TGTGCCAGCACCCCCCGGGGTTCCTACAATGAGCAGTTCTTC.